The 19 T cell receptor beta chains in this list originate from one sample, sequenced in a study of shared clonotypes between healthy human individuals. Cells designated naive CD8 were CD45RO-negative and were positively selected for CCR7, with terminally differentiated effector memory CD45RA+ cells excluded. Measured with immunoSEQ multiplex PCR; TCRdb has only the in-frame clones, and not every one. The data show under 1 million clones, 90% to 97% seen once. Material for sequencing was naive CD8+ T cells sorted from blood. Receptors originate from a man aged 25-40 years in good health.

This rearrangement joins TRBV18 to TRBJ2-5; D possibly uses TRBD1 or TRBD2 (6 bases each). The germline CDR1 and CDR2 sequences are KGHSH and LQKENI. Trimming pared 0 bases from V and 3 bases from J, leaving 14 bases between. There are 16 residues in the CDR3. The CDR3 is CASSPPPGAIEETQYF. CDR3 sequence (DNA): TGTGCCAGCTCACCACCGCCGGGGGCTATAGAAGAGACCCAGTACTTC.

In this sample, this clone turned up once. V is TRBV14 and J is TRBJ2-2; tentative D call: TRBD1 (5 bases). V was clipped by 1 base and J by 2 bases, with 8 bases between them. CDR3 length equals 15 residues. Germline V gives CDR1 SGHDN, CDR2 FVKESK. The CDR3 DNA reads as TGTGCCAGCAGCCAAGTGGGGCCAAACACCGGGGAGCTGTTTTTT. Its protein product is CASSQVGPNTGELFF.

The V call is TRBV29-1, the J call TRBJ2-2; D could derive from TRBD1 or TRBD2 (5 bases each). There are 13 residues in the CDR3. V gave up 3 bases and J gave up 6 bases, with 11 bases separating them. CDR1 SQVTM and CDR2 ANQGSEA come from the germline V gene. The CDR3: CSVEVRDAGELFF. The CDR3 DNA follows: TGCAGCGTTGAGGTCAGGGACGCCGGGGAGCTGTTTTTT.

The rearrangement joins TRBV19 to TRBJ2-2, with TRBD2 matching 11 bases. Germline V gives CDR1 LNHDA, CDR2 SQIVND (reference sequence). CDR3 length: 15 amino acids. Unmatched junction bases numbered 3, after V lost 9 bases and J lost 0 bases. This CDR3 is CASLGLAANTGELFF. As DNA, the CDR3 is TGTGCCAGCCTGGGACTAGCGGCGAACACCGGGGAGCTGTTTTTT.

The J gene is TRBJ2-2, the V gene TRBV7-9; weak D call: TRBD1 (6 bases). Trimming took off 3 bases at V and 3 bases at J, with 14 bases between the two ends. This CDR3 is built from 16 residues. Germline V gene data show CDR1 as SEHNR and CDR2 as FQNEAQ (reference sequence). The CDR3 region is CASSLIEGVYTGELFF. The CDR3 DNA reads TGTGCCAGCAGCTTGATCGAGGGGGTTTACACCGGGGAGCTGTTTTTT.

Remarks on this clone: This same CDR3 is encoded by further DNA sequences in the sample. The V call is TRBV15, the J call TRBJ2-7; D is uncertain. The germline V gene has CDR1 LNHNV and CDR2 YYDKDF (reference sequence). The CDR3 consists of 13 residues. V lost 0 bases, J lost 3 bases, and 6 bases lay in between. The CDR3 DNA reads TGTGCCACCAGCAGAGATCTGAGCTACGAGCAGTACTTC. Translation gives CATSRDLSYEQYF.

The CDR3 sequence: CASGTTQETQYF. The CDR3 nucleotides read TGTGCCAGCGGGACTACCCAGGAGACCCAGTACTTC. The genes are TRBV2 and TRBJ2-5, with 7 bases that match TRBD2. The V gene end was trimmed by 8 bases and the J gene end by 5 bases; junction bases not matched to a gene: 5. From germline, CDR1 is SNHLY and CDR2 FYNNEI. There are 12 residues in the CDR3.

This rearrangement joins TRBV7-9 to TRBJ1-4; D ambiguous. This CDR3 is built from 17 residues. Germline V gene sequence: CDR1 SEHNR, CDR2 FQNEAQ (reference sequence). Between the trimmed V and J ends, which lost 4 bases and 8 bases, there was a span of 23 bases. The CDR3: CASSSFLGPSRVEKLFF. In nucleotides, the CDR3 is TGTGCCAGCAGCTCTTTTCTCGGTCCCAGTCGCGTCGAAAAACTGTTTTTT.

Here the CDR3 DNA reads TGCGCCAGCAGCCTAAACACGGGGCGCACTGAAGCTTTCTTT. It is translated as CASSLNTGRTEAFF. This chain links TRBV5-1 with TRBJ1-1; D may be TRBD1 (5 bases). This CDR3 comprises 14 residues. CDR1 SGHRS and CDR2 YFSETQ come from the germline V gene. V dropped 4 bases and J dropped 4 bases, with 14 bases sitting between them.

This clone has just one count. The gene calls are TRBV7-6 and TRBJ2-7, with 7 positions matching TRBD1. Germline CDR1 SGHVS, CDR2 FNYEAQ. V was pared by 6 bases and J by 2 bases, with 7 bases of the junction left unmatched. The CDR3 contains 14 residues. CDR3 DNA sequence: TGTGCCAGCAGTCACTGGGACAGACCCTACGAGCAGTACTTC. This encodes CASSHWDRPYEQYF.

This sequence joins TRBV19 and TRBJ2-3, with 7 bases lining up with TRBD2. CDR3 length equals 14 residues. The germline V gene encodes CDR1 LNHDA and CDR2 SQIVND (reference sequence). Germline trimming cut 8 bases from V and 3 bases from J; bases unmatched to any gene: 8. Here the CDR3 reads CASGPAGWTDTQYF. CDR3 bases: TGTGCCAGTGGTCCAGCGGGATGGACAGATACGCAGTATTTT.

This clone was found once. The same CDR3 can be traced to other DNA sequences in this sample. The gene calls are TRBV29-1 and TRBJ2-2; D call uncertain. The CDR3 extends over 11 amino acids. Trimming stripped 4 bases from V and 3 bases from J, with 3 bases between. Per the germline V gene, CDR1 is SQVTM and CDR2 is ANQGSEA. This CDR3 reads CSVVDTGELFF. Here the CDR3 DNA reads TGCAGCGTTGTGGACACCGGGGAGCTGTTTTTT.

CDR3 sequence reads: CAWNGGEGTDTQYF. Here the CDR3 DNA reads TGTGCCTGGAACGGCGGGGAGGGCACAGATACGCAGTATTTT. This chain uses TRBV30 with TRBJ2-3, with D possibly matching TRBD2 (6 bases). Germline CDR1 GTSNPN, CDR2 SVGIG (reference sequence). Trimming cost V 4 bases and J 1 base, with 12 bases left between them. The CDR3 length is 14 residues.

This clone was seen once. This chain connects TRBV25-1 to TRBJ2-5; D remains unclear. Trimming took off 7 bases at V and 1 base at J, with 10 bases between the two ends. CDR3 length: 13 residues. Germline V gene lookup returns CDR1 MGHDK and CDR2 SYGVNS. The CDR3 protein is CASKEHAQETQYF. In DNA form, the CDR3 reads TGTGCCAGCAAGGAACACGCCCAAGAGACCCAGTACTTC.

V and J are TRBV7-9 and TRBJ2-5; no firm D call. Germline V gene data show CDR1 as SEHNR and CDR2 as FQNEAQ (reference sequence). V lost 2 bases and J lost 7, with 8 bases in between. The length of the CDR3 is 12 residues. CDR3 sequence (DNA): TGTGCCAGCAGCTTACAGGATGCGACCCAGTACTTC. This gives the protein CASSLQDATQYF.

This clone was observed a handful of times. Other DNA sequences from this sample encode an identical CDR3 as well. The J gene is TRBJ2-2, the V gene TRBV27; no definite D call. The CDR3 has 14 amino acids. CDR1 is MNHEY and CDR2 is SMNVEV in the germline V gene (reference sequence). V dropped 4 bases and J dropped 1 base, with 7 bases sitting between them. In DNA, the CDR3 is TGTGCCAGCAGTTCCGGGCTGAACACCGGGGAGCTGTTTTTT. As protein: CASSSGLNTGELFF.

The rearrangement links TRBV7-9 to TRBJ2-7; D not resolved. Germline CDR1 SEHNR, CDR2 FQNEAQ (reference sequence). This CDR3 is 19 amino acids long. Trimming shortened V by 5 bases and J by 2 bases, and 28 bases separated the two germline ends. The CDR3 DNA reads as TGTGCCAGCAGCCCCGAAAGTCCCCTACCCTCTTTTTTAACCTACGAGCAGTACTTC. Translating gives CASSPESPLPSFLTYEQYF.

This clone was picked up one time. The chain has TRBV6-1 and TRBJ2-5; 8 nucleotides align to TRBD2. This CDR3 comprises 15 residues. V lost 4 bases, J lost 5 bases, and 9 bases stayed unmatched. Germline V gives CDR1 MNHNS, CDR2 SASEGT. The CDR3 reads CASSAGGTESETQYF. The CDR3 DNA is TGTGCCAGCAGTGCGGGAGGGACGGAATCGGAGACCCAGTACTTC.

The chain couples TRBV7-2 to TRBJ2-7; 9 nucleotides align to TRBD2. V lost 1 base to trimming and J lost 5 bases; unmatched junction nucleotides: 3. Germline assignment: CDR1 SGHTA and CDR2 FQGNSA. The CDR3 loop spans 14 amino acids. The CDR3 loop reads CASSLGSSGNEQYF. The CDR3 DNA follows: TGTGCCAGCAGCTTAGGCTCTAGCGGGAACGAGCAGTACTTC.